This entry lists 2 T cell receptor beta chains sequenced from one sample in a study of T cells in Graves' hyperthyroidism and ophthalmopathy. RNA transcripts yielded amplified TCR beta CDR3 regions. The HTBI primer set drove a first-round RT-PCR of the TCR CDR3. TCRdb analysed the multiplex PCR reads with MiXCR anew, one entry per CDR3 protein. The sample contains 370,000 or so distinct CDR3 sequences, approximately 12% of which appear only once. The sample comprised blood. These receptors were collected from a man aged 25-40 years with Graves' hyperthyroidism that later progressed to Graves' ophthalmopathy.

The chain combines TRBV6-1 with TRBJ1-1, with D maybe TRBD1 (5 bases). Between the trimmed V and J ends, which lost 6 bases and 3 bases, there was a span of 11 bases. From germline, CDR1 is MNHNS and CDR2 SASEGT. This CDR3 has 13 amino acids. CDR3 amino acids: CASSHRGDTEAFF. The CDR3 coding sequence is TGTGCCAGCAGCCACCGGGGGGACACTGAAGCTTTCTTT.

V and J are TRBV7-2 and TRBJ2-5; D not resolved. The CDR3 covers 13 residues. V dropped 1 base and J dropped 3 bases, with 6 bases sitting between them. The germline CDR1 and CDR2 sequences are SGHTA and FQGNSA. The CDR3 sequence: CASSLVREETQYF. The DNA of the CDR3 is TGTGCCAGCAGCTTAGTGAGAGAAGAGACCCAGTACTTC. The whole variable domain, filled in from reference TRBV7-2 and TRBJ2-5, reads GAGVSQSPSNKVTEKGKDVELRCDPISGHTALYWYRQSLGQGLEFLIYFQGNSAPDKSGLPSDRFSAERTGGSVSTLTIQRTQQEDSAVYLCASSLVREETQYFGPGTRLLVL.